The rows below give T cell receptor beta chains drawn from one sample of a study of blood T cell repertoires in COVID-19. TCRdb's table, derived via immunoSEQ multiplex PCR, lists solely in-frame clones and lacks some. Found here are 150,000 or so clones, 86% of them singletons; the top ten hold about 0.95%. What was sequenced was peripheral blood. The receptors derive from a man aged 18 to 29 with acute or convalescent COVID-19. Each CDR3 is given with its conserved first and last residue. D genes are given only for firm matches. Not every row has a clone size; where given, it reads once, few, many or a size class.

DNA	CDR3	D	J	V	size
TGTGCCAGTAGTTTGAGCTCTGGAAACACCATATATTTT	CASSLSSGNTIYF	.	TRBJ1-3	TRBV19	.
TGTGCCAGCAGCTTGAAGACAGCTGACACTGAAGCTTTCTTT	CASSLKTADTEAFF	.	TRBJ1-1	TRBV7-9	.
TGTGCCAGCCTAGTAGCGGATACGCAGTATTTT	CASLVADTQYF	.	TRBJ2-3	TRBV2	.
TGTGCCAGTAGTGTCGGACAGGGGGCAACCGGGGAGCTGTTTTTT	CASSVGQGATGELFF	TRBD1	TRBJ2-2	TRBV19	few
TGCGCCAGCAGGGAAGGACAGCTTCTCTCTGGGGCCAACGTCCTGACTTTC	CASREGQLLSGANVLTF	.	TRBJ2-6	TRBV5-1	.
TGTGCCAGCAGCCCCCGGGGGGGCAGTGGAAACACTGAAGCTTTCTTT	CASSPRGGSGNTEAFF	.	TRBJ1-1	TRBV9	.
TGCAGCGCCACCCCGACAGGGAGAGATGGCTACACCTTC	CSATPTGRDGYTF	TRBD1	TRBJ1-2	TRBV29-1	.
TGTGCCAGCAGCTCAGGACAGGGGGCGGAAAAACTGTTTTTT	CASSSGQGAEKLFF	TRBD1	TRBJ1-4	TRBV7-8	.
TGTGCCAGCAGTGACACAGGGAGCTCCTATAATTCACCCCTCCACTTT	CASSDTGSSYNSPLHF	.	TRBJ1-6	TRBV6-1	.
TGCGCCAGCAGCCACTGGACAGAAAACACCATATATTTT	CASSHWTENTIYF	.	TRBJ1-3	TRBV4-1	.
TGTGCCACCACCGGAAGGGGAAGAGGCTACACCTTC	CATTGRGRGYTF	.	TRBJ1-2	TRBV25-1	.
TGTGCCACCAGCAGAGCCTTAGGGACAGTTGCAACTAATGAAAAACTGTTTTTT	CATSRALGTVATNEKLFF	TRBD1	TRBJ1-4	TRBV15	once
TGCGCCAGCAGCTTGCTAACACAACAGCCGACGCTCTCGTACCAAGAGACCCAGTACTTC	CASSLLTQQPTLSYQETQYF	.	TRBJ2-5	TRBV5-1	.
TGTGCCAGCAGCTTTCCTAGCAATGAGCAGTTCTTC	CASSFPSNEQFF	.	TRBJ2-1	TRBV11-2	.